This entry concerns a single T cell receptor (beta chain). This sample was taken from a study of blood T cell repertoires in COVID-19. Study context: Acute-phase and convalescent COVID-19 samples originated in the United States, Italy and Spain.

Profiled with immunoSEQ multiplex PCR; TCRdb holds only in-frame clones, not every one. The table lists about 240,000 clones, roughly four fifths of them singletons. The V and J ends lost 0 bases and 6 bases respectively, with 9 bases between them. This CDR3 region has 14 residues. Germline CDR1 is SEHNR and CDR2 is FQNEAQ (reference sequence). In terms of age and location, participants ranged from about 18 to 90 years and lived in fewer than 30 US areas. Participant-reported clinical history was the basis for cohort assignment. The study recruited exposed participants who had met a COVID-19 case within 2 weeks before entry.

V and J are TRBV7-9 and TRBJ2-1, with D possibly being TRBD1 (6 bases). The sample taken for sequencing was PBMCs or T cells enriched from blood (not recorded which). The clonotype comes from a woman aged 40 to 55 who had been exposed to COVID-19. The CDR3 here is CASSLASGVNEQFF. DNA for the CDR3: TGTGCCAGCAGCTTAGCGTCAGGGGTCAATGAGCAGTTCTTC. The full variable domain, its missing parts supplied by reference TRBV7-9 and TRBJ2-1, is DTGVSQNPRHKITKRGQNVTFRCDPISEHNRLYWYRQTLGQGPEFLTYFQNEAQLEKSRLLSDRFSAERPKGSFSTLEIQRTEQGDSAMYLCASSLASGVNEQFFGPGTRLTVL.